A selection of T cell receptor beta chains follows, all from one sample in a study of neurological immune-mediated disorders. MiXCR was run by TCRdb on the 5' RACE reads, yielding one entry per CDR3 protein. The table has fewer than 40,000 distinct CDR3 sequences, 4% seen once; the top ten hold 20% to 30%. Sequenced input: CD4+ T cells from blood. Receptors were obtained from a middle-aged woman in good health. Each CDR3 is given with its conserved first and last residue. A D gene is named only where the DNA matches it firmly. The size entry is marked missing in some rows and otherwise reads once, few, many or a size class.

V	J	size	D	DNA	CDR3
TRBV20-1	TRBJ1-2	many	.	TGCAGTGCTAGAGCCCCGGACAGAACTTATGGCTACACCTTC	CSARAPDRTYGYTF
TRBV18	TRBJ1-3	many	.	TGTGCCAGCTCACCACGGGACCGGACTCGAGGAAACACCATATATTTT	CASSPRDRTRGNTIYF
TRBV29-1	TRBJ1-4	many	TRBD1	TGCAGCGTTGGTGCCGGGACAGGAGAACTGTTTTTT	CSVGAGTGELFF
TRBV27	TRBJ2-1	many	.	TGTGCCAGCAGTCCGCTGAGTTCGAACAATGAGCAGTTCTTC	CASSPLSSNNEQFF
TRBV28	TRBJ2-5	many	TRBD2	TGTGCCAGCAGTCCAACCGGGGAGGGCCAAGAGACCCAGTACTTC	CASSPTGEGQETQYF
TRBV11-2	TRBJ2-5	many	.	TGTGCCAGCAGCAAACAGGGAGGGGAGACCCAGTACTTC	CASSKQGGETQYF
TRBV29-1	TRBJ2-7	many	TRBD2	TGCAGCGTCGTAGTCGTAGCGGGAGCCCACGAGCAGTACTTC	CSVVVVAGAHEQYF
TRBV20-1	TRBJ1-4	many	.	TGCAGTGCTAGACCTCCGGGGACATCTAATGAAAAACTGTTTTTT	CSARPPGTSNEKLFF
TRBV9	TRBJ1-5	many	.	TGTGCCAGCAGCGCGGCGGGGGGCCGCAATCAGCCCCAGCATTTT	CASSAAGGRNQPQHF
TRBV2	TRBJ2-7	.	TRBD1	TGTGCCAGCAGTGAAGCGCTGGGAGGAGACAGGGGCGGGGAGCAGTACTTC	CASSEALGGDRGGEQYF
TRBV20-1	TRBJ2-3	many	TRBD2	TGCAGTGCTAGAGACCCAGCGGGGGGGCGCTCAGATACGCAGTATTTT	CSARDPAGGRSDTQYF